This T cell receptor beta chain was found in a study of shared clonotypes between healthy human individuals. General study points: Expectations were that clonotype sharing among donors would be affected by sequencing depth.

Comments on this clone: What it binds is not known.

The assay was run at deep level. Using immunoSEQ multiplex PCR, the repertoire was profiled, and TCRdb retains in-frame clones only, with some absent. The repertoire holds roughly 1,500,000 clones, about 98.5% seen once, with 0.3% to 0.45% in the top ten. Caucasian adults living in Nashville, Tennessee, provided all samples. Memory CD4+ cells were the fraction left after CD45RA+ naive selection. J gave up 7 bases and V 6 bases, and 15 bases lay outside the gene matches. The CDR3 is 17 residues long. CDR1 and CDR2 from the germline V gene are MDHEN and SYDVKM. The sample comprised naive CD4+ T cells sorted from blood. Subset in this sample: CD45RA+ positively selected. The rearrangement uses TRBV28 and TRBJ2-2, with TRBD1 identical over 9 bases. The TCR was taken from a man between 25 and 39 years old in good health. CDR3 residues: CASRRGTGNLRVGELFF. The CDR3 DNA reads as TGTGCCAGCAGGCGGGGGACAGGGAATCTAAGGGTCGGGGAGCTGTTTTTT.